The rows below give T cell receptor beta chains drawn from one sample of a study of T-cell memory formation after mild COVID-19. TCRdb recomputed calls from the 5' RACE reads with MiXCR, one row per CDR3 protein. The sample includes a few hundred thousand distinct CDR3 sequences, 15% to 20% seen only once; the top ten take more than 20%. Sequencing was done on a sample of PBMCs or a T cell subset sorted from them (not recorded which). Receptors were obtained from a man between 18 and 29 years old who had mild COVID-19 (a few samples of this study predate the infection). Cell type and time point are not known. The CDR3 runs from the conserved cysteine through the conserved F or W. The D gene is left open where the match is weak. Size is omitted from some rows. Given values are once, few, many or a class for expanded clones.

>-|TRBJ2-3|TRBV5-1|many|16
CASSLSIREVRDTQYF
TGCGCCAGCAGCTTGAGTATCCGGGAAGTCAGAGATACGCAGTATTTT
>-|TRBJ2-1|TRBV5-1|few|15
CASSLSGLSYNEQFF
TGCGCCAGCAGCCTATCGGGCCTATCCTACAATGAGCAGTTCTTC
>TRBD2|TRBJ2-3|TRBV4-2|-|16
CASSQGLADSTDTQYF
TGTGCCAGCAGCCAGGGACTAGCGGACTCCACAGATACGCAGTATTTT
>-|TRBJ1-1|TRBV7-8|-|14
CASSFLPGGAEAFF
TGTGCCAGCAGCTTCCTACCGGGAGGGGCTGAAGCTTTCTTT
>-|TRBJ1-2|TRBV18|-|13
CASSNTEGNGYTF
TGTGCCAGCTCCAACACAGAGGGCAATGGCTACACCTTC
>-|TRBJ2-7|TRBV2|few|14
CASSVRVSSYEQYF
TGTGCCAGCAGTGTCAGGGTTAGCTCCTACGAGCAGTACTTC
>-|TRBJ2-3|TRBV29-1|-|13
CSVEEENTDTQYF
TGCAGCGTTGAAGAAGAGAACACAGATACGCAGTATTTT
>-|TRBJ2-3|TRBV7-2|-|14
CASSYVPGWDTQYF
TGTGCCAGCAGCTACGTCCCTGGATGGGATACGCAGTATTTT
>-|TRBJ2-2|TRBV7-2|few|15
CASSLNGGNTGELFF
TGTGCCAGCAGCCTTAACGGGGGAAACACCGGGGAGCTGTTTTTT
>-|TRBJ1-4|TRBV5-1|-|16
CASKNPGLVLGEKLFF
TGCGCCAGCAAAAACCCGGGACTGGTTTTGGGGGAAAAACTGTTTTTT
>-|TRBJ2-7|TRBV10-1|-|15
CASSPVMAGLREQYF
TGCGCCAGCTCCCCGGTTATGGCAGGCCTCCGCGAGCAGTACTTC
>-|TRBJ2-5|TRBV3-1|-|14
CASSQVQAQETQYF
TGTGCCAGCAGCCAAGTCCAGGCCCAAGAGACCCAGTACTTC
>TRBD2|TRBJ2-7|TRBV28|-|11
CAAGGLWEQYF
TGTGCGGCGGGGGGCCTCTGGGAGCAGTACTTC
>TRBD1|TRBJ2-7|TRBV7-9|-|14
CASSSSGTGNEQYF
TGTGCCAGCAGCTCAAGCGGGACAGGGAACGAGCAGTACTTC
>-|TRBJ1-2|TRBV4-1|-|13
CASSQRSNYGYTF
TGCGCCAGCAGCCAGCGATCTAACTATGGCTACACCTTC
>-|TRBJ1-1|TRBV18|-|15
CASTPRGIGYTEAFF
TGTGCCAGCACACCCCGGGGAATCGGGTACACTGAAGCTTTCTTT
>-|TRBJ1-2|TRBV18|many|14
CASSLGTVNYGYTF
TGTGCCAGCTCACTTGGGACGGTAAACTATGGCTACACCTTC
>-|TRBJ2-7|TRBV4-1|-|14
CASSPSYPSYEQYF
TGCGCCAGCAGCCCTTCGTACCCCTCCTACGAGCAGTACTTC
>TRBD1|TRBJ2-3|TRBV6-2/TRBV6-3|-|17
CASSYSSSGQGTDTQYF
TGTGCCAGCAGTTACTCGAGCTCAGGACAGGGTACAGATACGCAGTATTTT
>-|TRBJ2-2|TRBV5-1|-|14
CASSLQSDTGELFF
TGCGCCAGCAGCTTGCAATCGGACACCGGGGAGCTGTTTTTT
>TRBD1|TRBJ2-2|TRBV28|-|12
CASSLQGAPGFF
TGTGCCAGCAGTTTACAGGGGGCCCCCGGTTTTTTT
>TRBD1|TRBJ2-3|TRBV9|-|16
CASSVGSGQGTDTQYF
TGTGCCAGCAGCGTAGGTTCGGGACAGGGGACAGATACGCAGTATTTT
>-|TRBJ2-7|TRBV4-2|few|15
CASSQSRQLSYEQYF
TGTGCCAGCAGCCAATCCCGACAGCTGTCCTACGAGCAGTACTTC
>TRBD2|TRBJ2-5|TRBV10-3|-|16
CAISESPSGGQETQYF
TGTGCCATCAGTGAATCACCTAGCGGGGGCCAAGAGACCCAGTACTTC
>-|TRBJ2-1|TRBV4-3|few|16
CASSHGNSGSYNEQFF
TGCGCCAGCAGCCACGGTAATTCGGGCTCCTACAATGAGCAGTTCTTC
>TRBD2|TRBJ2-7|TRBV4-3|many|16
CASSRTRGLAGDEQYF
TGCGCCAGCAGCCGGACACGGGGACTAGCGGGGGACGAGCAGTACTTC
>-|TRBJ1-2|TRBV5-1|-|14
CASSLGQPDYGYTF
TGCGCCAGCAGCTTGGGACAGCCCGACTATGGCTACACCTTC
>TRBD1|TRBJ1-1|TRBV6-1|-|14
CAGRQGSFNTEAFF
TGTGCCGGCCGACAGGGGAGCTTTAACACTGAAGCTTTCTTT
>TRBD1|TRBJ1-3|TRBV5-5|-|18
CASSSWGQGEISGNTIYF
TGTGCCAGCAGCTCCTGGGGGCAGGGGGAAATCTCTGGAAACACCATATATTTT
>TRBD2|TRBJ2-2|TRBV6-1|few|16
CASSDLAGENTGELFF
TGTGCCAGCAGTGATCTAGCGGGGGAAAACACCGGGGAGCTGTTTTTT
>TRBD2|TRBJ2-3|TRBV24-1|-|16
CATSPGTRGSTDTQYF
TGTGCCACCAGTCCCGGGACTAGGGGTAGCACAGATACGCAGTATTTT
>TRBD1|TRBJ2-5|TRBV9|-|15
CASSVAGGSQETQYF
TGTGCCAGCAGCGTAGCAGGGGGCAGCCAAGAGACCCAGTACTTC
>-|TRBJ2-3|TRBV6-6|many|16
CASSFPGPRAPDTQYF
TGTGCCAGCAGTTTTCCGGGGCCGCGCGCCCCCGATACGCAGTATTTT
>-|TRBJ1-1|TRBV3-1|few|16
CASSHWQGTGNTEAFF
TGTGCCAGCAGTCACTGGCAGGGTACGGGGAACACTGAAGCTTTCTTT
>-|TRBJ2-5|TRBV6-2/TRBV6-3|-|13
CASRTFLATAQYF
TGTGCCAGCAGGACTTTTCTAGCGACCGCCCAGTACTTC
>-|TRBJ2-1|TRBV25-1|many|11
CASSGGNEQFF
TGTGCCAGCAGCGGAGGGAATGAGCAGTTCTTC
>TRBD1|TRBJ1-5|TRBV2|-|14
CASSGQGTNQPQHF
TGTGCCAGCAGCGGACAGGGGACCAATCAGCCCCAGCATTTT